A selection of T cell receptor beta chains follows, all from one sample in a study of human T cells and chemical hapten exposure. MiXCR, run by TCRdb on the RACE reads, gives a single entry per CDR3 protein. The table has some 110,000 distinct CDR3 sequences, about 12% seen once. This specimen consisted of whole blood, obtained in connection with sensitization to the hapten diphenylcyclopropenone (DPC). The receptors were gathered from a woman in her fifties or sixties with alopecia areata. Some clones in this sample may be carry-over from other donors' samples. The CDR3 runs from the conserved cysteine through the conserved F or W. D genes are given only for firm matches. Clone size is not always given. Where it is, it says once, few, many or a class for expanded clones.

j_gene: TRBJ1-5; abundance: NA; v_gene: TRBV20-1; d_gene: TRBD1; CDR3nt: TGCAGTGCCATTGCCGGGACAGGGGCAAGCAATCAGCCCCAGCATTTT; CDR3aa: CSAIAGTGASNQPQHF
j_gene: TRBJ2-3; abundance: NA; v_gene: TRBV29-1; d_gene: NA; CDR3nt: TGCAGCACATCGGGGCGGGGAGGCGCAGATACGCAGTATTTT; CDR3aa: CSTSGRGGADTQYF
j_gene: TRBJ2-3; abundance: many; v_gene: TRBV5-1; d_gene: NA; CDR3nt: TGCGCCAGCAGCTTGGTCCGTAGCACAGATACGCAGTATTTT; CDR3aa: CASSLVRSTDTQYF
j_gene: TRBJ2-2; abundance: many; v_gene: TRBV4-1; d_gene: NA; CDR3nt: TGCGCCAGCAGCCAAGGAGCTGGGGGATCCGGGGAGCTGTTTTTT; CDR3aa: CASSQGAGGSGELFF
j_gene: TRBJ1-1; abundance: NA; v_gene: TRBV20-1; d_gene: NA; CDR3nt: TGCAGTGCTAACCGGGCCTCAATACCGAACACTGAAGCTTTCTTT; CDR3aa: CSANRASIPNTEAFF
j_gene: TRBJ1-1; abundance: many; v_gene: TRBV21-1; d_gene: NA; CDR3nt: TGTGCCAGCAGCAAAGTATCTCCGGGCAACAGGAGCCAACAATTGGACACTGAAGCTTTCTTT; CDR3aa: CASSKVSPGNRSQQLDTEAFF
j_gene: TRBJ2-1; abundance: few; v_gene: TRBV19; d_gene: TRBD2; CDR3nt: TGTGCCAGTCCTAGACTAGCGGGGGGACTCTACAATGAGCAGTTCTTC; CDR3aa: CASPRLAGGLYNEQFF
j_gene: TRBJ2-7; abundance: many; v_gene: TRBV7-2; d_gene: NA; CDR3nt: TGTGCCAGCAGCTCGCAACAGGGAGTGGGGGAGCAGTACTTC; CDR3aa: CASSSQQGVGEQYF
j_gene: TRBJ2-1; abundance: NA; v_gene: TRBV28; d_gene: TRBD1; CDR3nt: TGTGCCAGCAGGGGGACAGGGCCCCGGGGCTACAATGAGCAGTTCTTC; CDR3aa: CASRGTGPRGYNEQFF
j_gene: TRBJ2-5; abundance: few; v_gene: TRBV11-1; d_gene: TRBD2; CDR3nt: TGTGCCAGCAGGATCGGGAGGGCCTATCAAGAGACCCAGTACTTC; CDR3aa: CASRIGRAYQETQYF
j_gene: TRBJ2-3; abundance: few; v_gene: TRBV18; d_gene: NA; CDR3nt: TGTGCCAGCTCACCAGAAGGGCCGACCCCTAGCACAGATACGCAGTATTTT; CDR3aa: CASSPEGPTPSTDTQYF
j_gene: TRBJ1-2; abundance: NA; v_gene: TRBV11-2; d_gene: NA; CDR3nt: TGTGCCAGCAGCTTAGAACGGAACTATGGCTACACCTTC; CDR3aa: CASSLERNYGYTF
j_gene: TRBJ2-2; abundance: many; v_gene: TRBV11-3; d_gene: NA; CDR3nt: TGTGCCAGCAGCTCTTCAGGGGAAGCCACCGGGGAGCTGTTTTTT; CDR3aa: CASSSSGEATGELFF
j_gene: TRBJ2-7; abundance: NA; v_gene: TRBV6-5; d_gene: TRBD1; CDR3nt: TGTGCCAGCAGCCCAGGACAGGCAACATCCTACGAGCAGTACTTC; CDR3aa: CASSPGQATSYEQYF
j_gene: TRBJ1-5; abundance: few; v_gene: TRBV7-2; d_gene: NA; CDR3nt: TGTGCCAGCAGCGTAGTGGCAGGGTTTGGTGATCAGCCCCAGCATTTT; CDR3aa: CASSVVAGFGDQPQHF
j_gene: TRBJ2-6; abundance: many; v_gene: TRBV6-2/TRBV6-3; d_gene: NA; CDR3nt: TGTGCCAGCAGCCCCGAGTGGGGGCCTGGGGCCAACGTCCTGACTTTC; CDR3aa: CASSPEWGPGANVLTF
j_gene: TRBJ2-3; abundance: many; v_gene: TRBV6-2/TRBV6-3; d_gene: NA; CDR3nt: TGTGCCAGCAGGGGGGGGGCCACAGATACGCAGTATTTT; CDR3aa: CASRGGATDTQYF
j_gene: TRBJ2-1; abundance: few; v_gene: TRBV6-5; d_gene: TRBD2; CDR3nt: TGTGCCAGCACGCCAGTCCTACCCACCGGGGGGGCCGATAATGAGCAGTTCTTC; CDR3aa: CASTPVLPTGGADNEQFF
j_gene: TRBJ1-1; abundance: NA; v_gene: TRBV3-1; d_gene: NA; CDR3nt: TGTGCCAGCAGCCAGCCCCGGAAAGCTTTCTTT; CDR3aa: CASSQPRKAFF
j_gene: TRBJ1-2; abundance: many; v_gene: TRBV12-3/TRBV12-4; d_gene: TRBD1; CDR3nt: TGTGCCAGCAGTCGGACAGGGAGCTATGGCTACACCTTC; CDR3aa: CASSRTGSYGYTF
j_gene: TRBJ1-6; abundance: NA; v_gene: TRBV2; d_gene: NA; CDR3nt: TGTGCCAGCAGTGAGGAGAGCTCCTATAATTCACCCCTCCACTTT; CDR3aa: CASSEESSYNSPLHF
j_gene: TRBJ2-5; abundance: many; v_gene: TRBV5-4; d_gene: TRBD1; CDR3nt: TGTGCCAGCAGCCCATTCGACAGGGTGAACCAAGAGACCCAGTACTTC; CDR3aa: CASSPFDRVNQETQYF
j_gene: TRBJ2-1; abundance: many; v_gene: TRBV7-9; d_gene: TRBD1; CDR3nt: TGTGCCAGCAGCTTGGTTCTGGGACAGGGCAATGAGCAGTTCTTC; CDR3aa: CASSLVLGQGNEQFF
j_gene: TRBJ1-2; abundance: many; v_gene: TRBV18; d_gene: NA; CDR3nt: TGTGCCAGCTCACCTTCGCTGACAGGCAGCTATGGCTACACCTTC; CDR3aa: CASSPSLTGSYGYTF
j_gene: TRBJ2-1; abundance: many; v_gene: TRBV5-4; d_gene: TRBD2; CDR3nt: TGTGCCAGCAGCGCGGGACTAGCGGGGGGGCCAGGGAATGAGCAGTTCTTC; CDR3aa: CASSAGLAGGPGNEQFF
j_gene: TRBJ2-3; abundance: NA; v_gene: TRBV29-1; d_gene: NA; CDR3nt: TGCAGCGTTGAGACTACTAGCCTACGTACAGATACGCAGTATTTT; CDR3aa: CSVETTSLRTDTQYF
j_gene: TRBJ1-1; abundance: medium-sized; v_gene: TRBV29-1; d_gene: NA; CDR3nt: TGCAGCGTTGTTTACACTGAAGCTTTCTTT; CDR3aa: CSVVYTEAFF
j_gene: TRBJ2-7; abundance: many; v_gene: TRBV23-1; d_gene: TRBD2; CDR3nt: TGCGCCAGCAGTGCCACGGGACTAGCGGGGGCATGCTACGAGCAGTACTTC; CDR3aa: CASSATGLAGACYEQYF
j_gene: TRBJ2-3; abundance: many; v_gene: TRBV24-1; d_gene: NA; CDR3nt: TGTGCCACCAGTGATTTGAAGGACTCCCCGCGTGATACGCAGTATTTT; CDR3aa: CATSDLKDSPRDTQYF
j_gene: TRBJ2-1; abundance: NA; v_gene: TRBV24-1; d_gene: NA; CDR3nt: TGTGCCACCAGTGATTCACGTCCACGGGATGAGCAGTTCTTC; CDR3aa: CATSDSRPRDEQFF
j_gene: TRBJ1-1; abundance: many; v_gene: TRBV6-2/TRBV6-3; d_gene: NA; CDR3nt: TGTGCCAGCAGTTACTCTTTACGTGGGGGCACTGAAGCTTTCTTT; CDR3aa: CASSYSLRGGTEAFF
j_gene: TRBJ2-1; abundance: NA; v_gene: TRBV28; d_gene: NA; CDR3nt: TGTGCCAGCAGTTTAAGGCCAGGAGAATACAATGAGCAGTTCTTC; CDR3aa: CASSLRPGEYNEQFF
j_gene: TRBJ2-1; abundance: few; v_gene: TRBV10-3; d_gene: TRBD2; CDR3nt: TGTGCCATCAGTGATGTAGCGGGAGGGATTTACAATGAGCAGTTCTTC; CDR3aa: CAISDVAGGIYNEQFF
j_gene: TRBJ2-3; abundance: few; v_gene: TRBV4-3; d_gene: NA; CDR3nt: TGCGCCAGCAGCCAAGATAATTACCGGACAGATACGCAGTATTTT; CDR3aa: CASSQDNYRTDTQYF
j_gene: TRBJ2-7; abundance: NA; v_gene: TRBV28; d_gene: NA; CDR3nt: TGTGCCAGCAGTAACCGCTACGAGCAGTACTTC; CDR3aa: CASSNRYEQYF
j_gene: TRBJ1-1; abundance: NA; v_gene: TRBV2; d_gene: NA; CDR3nt: TGTGCCACTCACAGGGATATGAACACTGAAGCTTTCTTT; CDR3aa: CATHRDMNTEAFF
j_gene: TRBJ2-1; abundance: few; v_gene: TRBV7-9; d_gene: NA; CDR3nt: TGTGCCAGCAGCTTAATGGGACCGACAGATCATGAGCAGTTCTTC; CDR3aa: CASSLMGPTDHEQFF
j_gene: TRBJ2-7; abundance: NA; v_gene: TRBV6-6; d_gene: TRBD2; CDR3nt: TGTGCCAGTTTAGCGGGGAACTACGAGCAGTACTTC; CDR3aa: CASLAGNYEQYF
j_gene: TRBJ1-1; abundance: NA; v_gene: TRBV20-1; d_gene: NA; CDR3nt: TGCAGTGCTGGAGGGCAGCTGAACACTGAAGCTTTCTTT; CDR3aa: CSAGGQLNTEAFF
j_gene: TRBJ2-1; abundance: many; v_gene: TRBV29-1; d_gene: TRBD2; CDR3nt: TGCAGCGCCCTGAGGCGGGGGGAGGGGCAGTTCTTC; CDR3aa: CSALRRGEGQFF
j_gene: TRBJ2-1; abundance: many; v_gene: TRBV11-2; d_gene: NA; CDR3nt: TGTGCCAGCAGCTTATCCCTAGCAAGCGAGCAGTTCTTC; CDR3aa: CASSLSLASEQFF
j_gene: TRBJ2-1; abundance: many; v_gene: TRBV4-1; d_gene: TRBD2; CDR3nt: TGCGCCAGCAGCCAAGTTTTTAGCGGGGGCTATGAGCAGTTCTTC; CDR3aa: CASSQVFSGGYEQFF
j_gene: TRBJ2-1; abundance: few; v_gene: TRBV6-1; d_gene: TRBD1; CDR3nt: TGTGCCAGCAATCCAAGTCCAGGGGGCGCGAGGAATGAGCAGTTCTTC; CDR3aa: CASNPSPGGARNEQFF
j_gene: TRBJ2-5; abundance: NA; v_gene: TRBV20-1; d_gene: NA; CDR3nt: TGCAGTGCCAGGAACCTAGGTGCGGAGACCCAGTACTTC; CDR3aa: CSARNLGAETQYF
j_gene: TRBJ1-2; abundance: NA; v_gene: TRBV10-1; d_gene: NA; CDR3nt: TGCGCCAGCAGTGAGTCGCTAGGGCCCTATGGCTACACCTTC; CDR3aa: CASSESLGPYGYTF
j_gene: TRBJ2-5; abundance: many; v_gene: TRBV6-1; d_gene: TRBD1; CDR3nt: TGTGCCAGCAGTGTCCCGGGACAGGGGACGGGGGATGTCGGGACCCAGTACTTC; CDR3aa: CASSVPGQGTGDVGTQYF
j_gene: TRBJ2-2; abundance: NA; v_gene: TRBV28; d_gene: NA; CDR3nt: TGTGCCAGCAGTTCCGCGCTCGGTGGCACCGGGGAGCTGTTTTTT; CDR3aa: CASSSALGGTGELFF
j_gene: TRBJ1-1; abundance: many; v_gene: TRBV11-2; d_gene: NA; CDR3nt: TGTGCCAGCAGCTTAGTGTATGGGGATCAGGCAGAAGCTTTCTTT; CDR3aa: CASSLVYGDQAEAFF
j_gene: TRBJ1-5; abundance: many; v_gene: TRBV10-3; d_gene: NA; CDR3nt: TGTGCCATCAGTGAGTCGAACTATCAGCCCCAGCATTTT; CDR3aa: CAISESNYQPQHF
j_gene: TRBJ2-1; abundance: few; v_gene: TRBV28; d_gene: TRBD1; CDR3nt: TGTGCCAGCAGCAGGGACAGGGGTCCTTACAATGAGCAGTTCTTC; CDR3aa: CASSRDRGPYNEQFF
j_gene: TRBJ1-2; abundance: few; v_gene: TRBV6-6; d_gene: NA; CDR3nt: TGTGCCAGCAGTGAACAGCAGGGAGTGCGTGGCTACACCTTC; CDR3aa: CASSEQQGVRGYTF
j_gene: TRBJ2-3; abundance: few; v_gene: TRBV27; d_gene: NA; CDR3nt: TGTGCCAGCAGTTTATTCCCCCGGGGGAACACAGATACGCAGTATTTT; CDR3aa: CASSLFPRGNTDTQYF
j_gene: TRBJ2-7; abundance: NA; v_gene: TRBV19; d_gene: NA; CDR3nt: TGTGCCAGTAGTATTGGCCGGACCAACTTCGAGCAGTACTTC; CDR3aa: CASSIGRTNFEQYF
j_gene: TRBJ2-2; abundance: many; v_gene: TRBV27; d_gene: NA; CDR3nt: TGTGCCAGCAGTTTCAAGCGGACCACCGGGGAGCTGTTTTTT; CDR3aa: CASSFKRTTGELFF
j_gene: TRBJ1-1; abundance: NA; v_gene: TRBV5-8; d_gene: NA; CDR3nt: TGTGCCAGCAGCTTGCTCTCCGGGACTCAAGCTTTCTTT; CDR3aa: CASSLLSGTQAFF
j_gene: TRBJ2-5; abundance: many; v_gene: TRBV5-4; d_gene: NA; CDR3nt: TGTGCCAGCAGCTTTGACAGTTACCAAGAGACCCAGTACTTC; CDR3aa: CASSFDSYQETQYF
j_gene: TRBJ1-2; abundance: few; v_gene: TRBV5-1; d_gene: TRBD1; CDR3nt: TGCGCCAGCAGCTGGGGACCGGGACAGGGAATGACCTATGGCTACACCTTC; CDR3aa: CASSWGPGQGMTYGYTF
j_gene: TRBJ1-4; abundance: many; v_gene: TRBV7-9; d_gene: TRBD1; CDR3nt: TGTGCCAGCAGACGAACTGGACAGGACACTGAAAAACTGTTTTTT; CDR3aa: CASRRTGQDTEKLFF